The 26 T cell receptor beta chains below were found in one sample sequenced in a study of tumor and adjacent non-tumor tissue in lung cancer. The library came from three nested PCR rounds adapted from ARM-PCR protocols. In TCRdb, the multiplex PCR reads were re-called with MiXCR into one record per CDR3 protein. Altogether some 80,000 distinct CDR3 sequences are present, over 65% being singletons, with the ten largest covering almost 40%. This sample's RNA came from whole unsorted tissue. More than 3 cm separated this lung sample from the edge of the tumor. The sequencing sample was made of distant non-tumor lung tissue. The source of these receptors is a man aged 65 to 85 with non-small cell lung cancer.

A word on this clonotype: One end of the junction fails to match germline, which may point to a read error. The V call is TRBV11-2, the J call TRBJ2-2, with a possible D match to TRBD1 (6 bases). Per germline, CDR1 SGHAT and CDR2 FQNNGV. The CDR3 loop spans 15 amino acids. CDR3 amino acids: CASRYRDLMAGELLF. The DNA for the CDR3 is TGTGCCAGCAGGTACAGGGACCTAATGGCCGGGGAGCTGCTTTTT. Based on the CDR3 plus reference TRBV11-2 and TRBJ2-2, the full variable domain is EAGVAQSPRYKIIEKRQSVAFWCNPISGHATLYWYQQILGQGPKLLIQFQNNGVVDDSQLPKDRFSAERLKGVDSTLKIQPAKLEDSAVYLCASRYRDLMAGELLFGEGSRLTVL.

A few counts support this clonotype. The chain carries TRBV4-1 and TRBJ2-5; D is unclear. The length of the CDR3 is 15 residues. V dropped 10 bases and J dropped 3 bases, with 21 bases sitting between them. Germline loops: CDR1 MGHRA, CDR2 YSYEKL. This CDR3 reads CANCQVLQRKETQYF. In DNA, the CDR3 is TGCGCCAACTGCCAAGTTCTTCAGCGCAAAGAGACCCAGTACTTC.

This clonotype was recorded at least ten times. This sequence joins TRBV10-3 and TRBJ2-3; TRBD1 aligns across 8 bases. Looked up from germline, CDR1 is ENHRY and CDR2 is SYGVKD. J lost 1 base, V lost 5 bases, and 5 bases had no gene match. This CDR3 spans 15 amino acids. The CDR3 coding sequence is TGTGCCATCAGTCAGACAGGGGACCGCACAGATACGCAGTATTTT. This gives the protein CAISQTGDRTDTQYF.

The CDR3 loop reads CANSQWTGGFSEQYF. CDR3 DNA: TGTGCCAACAGCCAATGGACAGGGGGCTTTAGCGAGCAGTACTTC. The J gene is TRBJ2-7, the V gene TRBV28; 11 positions match TRBD1. The germline gives CDR1 MDHEN, CDR2 SYDVKM. The CDR3 sequence is 15 residues long. V lost 10 bases, J lost 6 bases, and 14 bases stayed unmatched.

On this clonotype itself: At one of its ends the junction is not consistent with the germline gene, which may arise from a read error. The chain employs TRBV13 and TRBJ1-2; D perhaps matches TRBD1 (6 bases). Per germline, CDR1 PRHDT and CDR2 FYEKMQ (reference sequence). CDR3 length equals 13 residues. The CDR3 coding sequence is TGTGCCAGCAGCTTGAACAGGGAGGATGGCTACTCCTTC. Amino acid sequence: CASSLNREDGYSF.

Of note for this clonotype: Just one base apart from a much larger clone, this may be a read error. The chain combines TRBV6-1 with TRBJ1-5, with TRBD1 identical over 7 bases. The CDR3 contains 15 residues. In germline, CDR1 is MNHNS, CDR2 SASEGT. The CDR3 nucleotides read TGTGTCAGCAGTGAACAGGGGATAATCAATCAGCCCCAGCATTTT. Its translation is CVSSEQGIINQPQHF.

Worth noting for this clonotype: Likely a read error: the CDR3 ends without its conserved phenylalanine or tryptophan. The chain recombines TRBV10-2 with TRBJ1-5, with D maybe TRBD1 (6 bases). The CDR3 is made up of 15 amino acids. Germline loops: CDR1 WSHSY, CDR2 SAAADI. The CDR3 coding sequence is TGCGCTAGCAGTGAGTCTGACAGGCGGAATCAGCCCCAGCATTAT. Amino acids: CASSESDRRNQPQHY.

The V gene is TRBV29-1, the J gene TRBJ1-1, with D unresolved. V lost 6 bases and J lost 1, with 9 bases in between. CDR1 and CDR2 (germline): SQVTM, ANQGSEA. CDR3 length: 12 amino acids. CDR3 protein: CSVCEGNTEAFF. CDR3 sequence (DNA): TGCAGCGTGTGTGAGGGGAACACTGAAGCTTTCTTT.

Notes on this clonotype: A read error is possible here, since a much larger clone lies one base away. The J gene is TRBJ2-2, the V gene TRBV5-4; TRBD2 matches 7 bases. Germline lookup yields CDR1 SGHNT and CDR2 YYREEE (reference sequence). The CDR3 is 14 residues long. Trimming took 4 bases from V and 4 from J; bases not matched to a gene: 4. CDR3: CASSGPGGTGELFF. The CDR3 region has the DNA TGTGCCAGCAGCGGCCCGGGAGGCACCGGGGAGCTGTTTTTT. The whole variable domain, filled in from reference TRBV5-4 and TRBJ2-2, reads ETGVTQSPTHLIKTRGQQVTLRCSSQSGHNTVSWYQQALGQGPQFIFQYYREEENGRGNFPPRFSGLQFPNYSSELNVNALELDDSALYLCASSGPGGTGELFFGEGSRLTVL.

Regarding this clonotype: A read error is likely, as this CDR3 ends without the conserved phenylalanine or tryptophan. The chain is built from TRBV11-3 and TRBJ2-3; possibly TRBD2 for D (5 bases). In germline, CDR1 is SGHNT, CDR2 YENEEA. CDR3 length: 15 amino acids. CDR3 nucleotides: TGTGCCAGCACCCGTCGGGAAGTAAGAACAGATACTCAGTATTTG. Translation: CASTRREVRTDTQYL.

A word on this clonotype: The junction and the germline gene differ at one end; a read error may be behind it. The chain combines TRBV13 with TRBJ2-7; D possibly corresponds to TRBD2 (6 bases). Germline CDR1 PRHDT, CDR2 FYEKMQ (reference sequence). The CDR3 consists of 15 residues. As DNA, the CDR3 is TGTGCCAACAGCCGGACCGGGACGGGAGCCTACGAGCAGTACTTC. Amino acid sequence: CANSRTGTGAYEQYF.

A word on this clonotype: The junction departs from germline at one end; a sequencing error may be responsible. The chain is built from TRBV11-3 and TRBJ2-1, with 9 bases fitting TRBD1. The CDR3 loop spans 15 amino acids. The V gene's germline CDR1 is SGHNT and CDR2 YENEEA. The CDR3 region is CASNIDRGTYNEQFF. DNA for the CDR3: TGTGCCAGCAACATCGACAGGGGGACATACAATGAGCAATTCTTC.

This clonotype was observed a handful of times. The V and J genes are TRBV30 and TRBJ2-3; no firm D call. The CDR3 covers 15 residues. CDR1 and CDR2 from the germline V gene are GTSNPN and SVGIG (reference sequence). Trimming pared 0 bases from V and 2 bases from J, leaving 12 bases between. The CDR3 region has the DNA TGTGCCTGGAGTGTACAAACCCCGTCCACAGATACGCAGTATTTT. Residues: CAWSVQTPSTDTQYF.

This clonotype turned up a few times. A read error may explain this, as a much larger clone is one base away. The CDR3 ends on some other residue instead of the conserved phenylalanine or tryptophan, so this is likely a read error. This chain connects TRBV6-6 to TRBJ2-7, with TRBD2 matching 9 bases. The V gene end was trimmed by 6 bases and the J gene end by 0 bases; junction bases not matched to a gene: 6. In germline, CDR1 is MNHNY, CDR2 SVGAGI (reference sequence). This CDR3 is 15 amino acids long. The CDR3 coding sequence is TGTGCCAGCAGGGGTAGCGGGGGCCGCTCCTACGAGCAGTACCTC. Protein: CASRGSGGRSYEQYL.

For this clonotype: This may be a read error, as it is one base from a much larger clone. This sequence joins TRBV14 and TRBJ1-2; D is undetermined. The V and J ends lost 1 base and 5 bases respectively, with 11 bases between them. This CDR3 is built from 14 residues. Looked up from germline, CDR1 is SGHDN and CDR2 is FVKESK. CDR3 loop: CASSQGISKYGYTF. As DNA, the CDR3 is TGTGCCAGCAGCCAAGGGATATCCAAATATGGCTACACCTTC.

The chain links TRBV5-1 to TRBJ1-3; a weak D match, TRBD1 (5 bases). Germline CDR1 reads SGHRS; CDR2 reads YFSETQ. The V and J ends lost 6 bases and 3 bases respectively, with 13 bases between them. The CDR3 sequence is 14 residues long. The CDR3 sequence: CASTQDFYGNTIYF. The CDR3 DNA reads as TGCGCCAGCACACAGGACTTCTATGGAAACACCATATATTTT.

J is TRBJ2-2 and V is TRBV11-2; 7 nucleotides line up with TRBD1. The CDR3 has 16 residues. CDR1 is SGHAT, CDR2 FQNNGV, per germline. CDR3 sequence: CVISLASTGVAGELFF. CDR3 DNA: TGTGTCATCAGCTTAGCGAGCACAGGGGTTGCCGGGGAGCTGTTTTTT.

Remarks on this clonotype: One end of the junction does not line up with germline, which may come from a read error. The V gene is TRBV28, the J gene TRBJ2-7; TRBD2 might be the D (7 bases). The CDR3 consists of 16 residues. Germline-derived CDR1 and CDR2 are MDHEN and SYDVKM. CDR3 coding DNA: TGTGCCAGCAGTTTACATCTACAGGGAGGGTCATACGGGCAGTACTTC. Translating it yields CASSLHLQGGSYGQYF.

This clonotype came up a few times. The chain is built from TRBV4-3 and TRBJ2-1, with unresolved D. Germline loops: CDR1 LGHNA, CDR2 YSLEER. This CDR3 contains 12 residues. With 1 base removed from V and 5 bases from J, the gap between germline ends came to 3 bases. CDR3 region: CASSQGNNEQFF. The CDR3 nucleotides read TGCGCCAGCAGCCAAGGTAACAATGAGCAGTTCTTC.

CDR3 in DNA: TGTGCCAGCAGCTTACTTCTAGTGTCCACCAATGAGCAGTTCTTC. Translated, it gives CASSLLLVSTNEQFF. The rearrangement joins TRBV11-2 to TRBJ2-1; D gene unclear. V was trimmed by 2 bases and J by 6 bases, leaving 14 bases between them. The CDR3 is made up of 15 amino acids. Germline values: CDR1 SGHAT, CDR2 FQNNGV.

Concerning this clonotype itself: This may be a read error: a much more frequent sequence differs by one nucleotide. The chain carries TRBV14 and TRBJ2-1, with 13 bases identical to TRBD2. With V trimmed by 9 bases and J by 6 bases, 11 bases remained unmatched. CDR1 is SGHDN and CDR2 is FVKESK in the germline V gene. The CDR3 is 16 amino acids. The CDR3 loop is CARSRLAGGGGNEQFF. The CDR3 nucleotides are TGTGCCAGAAGTCGACTAGCGGGAGGAGGGGGCAATGAGCAGTTCTTC. Full variable domain (remainder filled in from reference TRBV14 and TRBJ2-1): EAGVTQFPSHSVIEKGQTVTLRCDPISGHDNLYWYRRVMGKEIKFLLHFVKESKQDESGMPNNRFLAERTGGTYSTLKVQPAELEDSGVYFCARSRLAGGGGNEQFFGPGTRLTVL.

This clonotype was counted a few times. V usage is TRBV12-3 or TRBV12-4 and J usage is TRBJ2-3; D unresolved. Trimming took 5 bases from V and 5 from J, leaving 17 bases between them. This CDR3 region has 15 residues. The CDR3 coding sequence is TGTGCCAGCAGTCAGCCCGTGGGCAGGAAAGATACGCAGTATTTT. This codes for CASSQPVGRKDTQYF.

As to this clonotype: It may be a read error: a sequence one base away is much more abundant. The rearrangement joins TRBV12-3 or TRBV12-4 to TRBJ1-2, with D unresolved. V shed 9 bases and J shed 6 bases, with 11 bases lying between them. The CDR3 length is 11 residues. The CDR3 loop is CARNMGNGYTF. In nucleotides, the CDR3 is TGTGCCAGAAACATGGGAAATGGCTACACCTTC.

The gene calls are TRBV5-1 and TRBJ1-1, with D possibly matching TRBD1 (6 bases). Per germline, CDR1 SGHRS and CDR2 YFSETQ. Trimming cost V 1 base and J 1 base, with 11 bases left between them. CDR3 length equals 15 residues. CDR3 bases: TGCGCCAGCAGCTTGCAGGTCAGGGGGAACACTGAAGCTTTCTTT. Its translation is CASSLQVRGNTEAFF.

In its sample, this clonotype was seen once. Its ends do not fully match the called genes, so a read error is possible. The J gene is TRBJ1-1, the V gene TRBV6-6, with TRBD1 as a possible D gene (5 bases). The germline CDR1 and CDR2 sequences are MNHNY and SVGAGI (reference sequence). The CDR3 loop spans 17 amino acids. The DNA for the CDR3 is TGTGCCAGCAGTTACCACGTTAGCTCCGGGTTGGACACTGAAGTTTTCTTT. It encodes CASSYHVSSGLDTEVFF.

Concerning this clonotype: Its ends do not fully match the called genes, so a read error is possible. The chain uses TRBV7-9 and TRBJ2-1; D tentatively fits TRBD1 or TRBD2 (6 bases each). The CDR3 spans 15 residues. Germline-derived CDR1 and CDR2 are SEHNR and FQNEAQ (reference sequence). CDR3 sequence: CASTFSFPGDNDQFF. The CDR3 nucleotides read TGTGCCAGCACCTTTAGTTTCCCGGGGGACAATGATCAGTTCTTC.